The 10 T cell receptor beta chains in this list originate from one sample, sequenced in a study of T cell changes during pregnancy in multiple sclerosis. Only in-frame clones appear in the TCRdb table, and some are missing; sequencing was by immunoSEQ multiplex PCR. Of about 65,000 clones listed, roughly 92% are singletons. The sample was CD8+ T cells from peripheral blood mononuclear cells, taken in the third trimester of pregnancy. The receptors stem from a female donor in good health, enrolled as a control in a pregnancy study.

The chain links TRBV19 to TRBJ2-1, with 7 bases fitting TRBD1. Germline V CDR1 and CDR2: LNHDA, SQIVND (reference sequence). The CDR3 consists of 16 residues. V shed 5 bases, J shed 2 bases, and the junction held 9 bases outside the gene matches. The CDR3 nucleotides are TGTGCCAGTAGTTTGAGGGGGCCTCACGCCTACAATGAGCAGTTCTTC. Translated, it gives CASSLRGPHAYNEQFF.

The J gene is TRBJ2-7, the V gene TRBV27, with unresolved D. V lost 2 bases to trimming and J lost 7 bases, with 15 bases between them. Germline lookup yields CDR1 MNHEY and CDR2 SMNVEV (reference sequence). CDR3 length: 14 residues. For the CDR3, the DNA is TGTGCCAGCAGTTTAGCGAACGTACTACGGGAGCAGTACTTC. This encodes CASSLANVLREQYF.

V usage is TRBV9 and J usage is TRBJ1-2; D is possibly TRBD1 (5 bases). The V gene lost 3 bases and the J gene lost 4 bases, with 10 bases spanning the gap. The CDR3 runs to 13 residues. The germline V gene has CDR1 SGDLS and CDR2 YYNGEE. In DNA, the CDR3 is TGTGCCAGCAGCGCAGACAGAGCCTATGGCTACACCTTC. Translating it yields CASSADRAYGYTF. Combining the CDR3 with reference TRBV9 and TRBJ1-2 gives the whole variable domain DSGVTQTPKHLITATGQRVTLRCSPRSGDLSVYWYQQSLDQGLQFLIQYYNGEERAKGNILERFSAQQFPDLHSELNLSSLELGDSALYFCASSADRAYGYTFGSGTRLTVV.

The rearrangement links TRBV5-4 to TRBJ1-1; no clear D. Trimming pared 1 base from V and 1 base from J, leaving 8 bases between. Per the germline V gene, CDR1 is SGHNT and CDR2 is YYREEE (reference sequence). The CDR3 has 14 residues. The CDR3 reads CASSLMAGNTEAFF. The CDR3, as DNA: TGTGCCAGCAGCTTGATGGCAGGGAACACTGAAGCTTTCTTT.

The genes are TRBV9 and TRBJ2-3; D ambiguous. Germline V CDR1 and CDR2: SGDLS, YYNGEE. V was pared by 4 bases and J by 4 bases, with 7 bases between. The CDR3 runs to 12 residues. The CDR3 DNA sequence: TGTGCCAGCAGCAAGAGCGCAGATACGCAGTATTTT. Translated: CASSKSADTQYF.

CDR3 in DNA: TGTGCCAGCAGCCCGGGACAGTTGAACACTGAAGCTTTCTTT. Amino acid sequence: CASSPGQLNTEAFF. The rearrangement joins TRBV9 to TRBJ1-1; 7 bases align to TRBD1. CDR3 length: 14 amino acids. Germline V gene lookup returns CDR1 SGDLS and CDR2 YYNGEE. Trimming took 4 bases from V and 0 from J; bases not matched to a gene: 3.

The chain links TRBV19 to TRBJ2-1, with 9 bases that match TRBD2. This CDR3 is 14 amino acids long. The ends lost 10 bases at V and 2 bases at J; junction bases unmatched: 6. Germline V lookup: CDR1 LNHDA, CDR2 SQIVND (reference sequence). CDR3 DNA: TGTGCCACCGAGGCGGGGGGGCCCTACAATGAGCAGTTCTTC. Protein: CATEAGGPYNEQFF.

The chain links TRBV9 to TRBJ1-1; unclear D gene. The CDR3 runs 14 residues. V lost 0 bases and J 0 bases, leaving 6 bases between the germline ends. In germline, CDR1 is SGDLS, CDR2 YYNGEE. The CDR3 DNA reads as TGTGCCAGCAGCGTAGAGGGAGTGAACACTGAAGCTTTCTTT. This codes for CASSVEGVNTEAFF.

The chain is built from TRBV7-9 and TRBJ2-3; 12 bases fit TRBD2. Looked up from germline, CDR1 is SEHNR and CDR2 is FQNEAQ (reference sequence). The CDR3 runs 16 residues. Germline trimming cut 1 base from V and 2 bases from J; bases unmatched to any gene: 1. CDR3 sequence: CASSLGTSGDTDTQYF. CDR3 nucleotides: TGTGCCAGCAGCTTAGGGACTAGCGGGGACACAGATACGCAGTATTTT.

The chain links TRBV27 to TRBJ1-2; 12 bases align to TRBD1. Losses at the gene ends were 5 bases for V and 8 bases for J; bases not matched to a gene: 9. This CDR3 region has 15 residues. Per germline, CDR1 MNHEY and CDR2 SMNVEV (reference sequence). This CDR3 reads CASSPGTGGRDGYTF. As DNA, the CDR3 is TGTGCCAGCAGTCCCGGGACAGGGGGCCGGGACGGCTACACCTTC.